The rows below give T cell receptor beta chains drawn from one sample of a study of neurological immune-mediated disorders. TCRdb redid the calling of the 5' RACE reads with MiXCR, one entry per CDR3 protein. Of about 31,000 distinct CDR3 sequences listed, about 4% were seen once; the top ten hold around a quarter. Sequencing was performed on CD4+ T cells from blood. The receptors were sampled from a woman aged 40 to 50 in good health. Each CDR3 is given with its conserved first and last residue. Each record gives: clone size, D gene, V gene, J gene, CDR3 DNA, CDR3 protein. A D gene is named only where the DNA matches it firmly. Clone size is given for some rows only: seen once, a few or many times, or a class if the clone is expanded.

size: many
D: NA
V: TRBV29-1
J: TRBJ1-1
DNA: TGCAGCGTTTTTACAGGACAGAACACTGAAGCTTTCTTT
CDR3: CSVFTGQNTEAFF

size: many
D: TRBD1
V: TRBV5-1
J: TRBJ2-5
DNA: TGCGCCAGCAGCTCGGGAGCCACAGGGGGACGAGAGACCCAGTACTTC
CDR3: CASSSGATGGRETQYF

size: many
D: TRBD2
V: TRBV10-3
J: TRBJ2-2
DNA: TGTGCCACTAAAGGGGTTTTGGGGACTAGCGGAACCGGGGAGCTGTTTTTT
CDR3: CATKGVLGTSGTGELFF

size: many
D: NA
V: TRBV28
J: TRBJ2-2
DNA: TGTGCCAGCAGTTTAAGGGGGGAGCTGTTTTTT
CDR3: CASSLRGELFF

size: many
D: TRBD2
V: TRBV20-1
J: TRBJ2-1
DNA: TGCAGTGCTAGAACTAGCGGGTACTACAATGAGCAGTTCTTC
CDR3: CSARTSGYYNEQFF

size: NA
D: NA
V: TRBV27
J: TRBJ2-6
DNA: TGTGCCAGCAGTTTGGGGGCTGCGGCCAACGTCCTGACTTTC
CDR3: CASSLGAAANVLTF

size: many
D: NA
V: TRBV20-1
J: TRBJ1-1
DNA: TGCAGTGCTAGAGCGGAACGAGCTTTCTTT
CDR3: CSARAERAFF

size: many
D: NA
V: TRBV20-1
J: TRBJ2-7
DNA: TGCAGTGCTAGCCGTGGTAGCGAGTACGAGCAGTACTTC
CDR3: CSASRGSEYEQYF

size: NA
D: TRBD1
V: TRBV10-2
J: TRBJ1-1
DNA: TGCGCCAGCAGTGATCTGGGACAGGGGGCAAACACTGAAGCTTTCTTT
CDR3: CASSDLGQGANTEAFF

size: many
D: NA
V: TRBV10-3
J: TRBJ2-5
DNA: TGTGCCATCAGTGACGGGGGACAGGAGACCCAGTACTTC
CDR3: CAISDGGQETQYF

size: many
D: TRBD1
V: TRBV20-1
J: TRBJ2-7
DNA: TGCAGTGCGGCCCGAGGGACAGAATACGAGCAGTACTTC
CDR3: CSAARGTEYEQYF

size: few
D: NA
V: TRBV20-1
J: TRBJ1-5
DNA: TGCAGTGCTCTCGGGGAAAACGGCAATCAGCCCCAGCATTTT
CDR3: CSALGENGNQPQHF

size: NA
D: NA
V: TRBV18
J: TRBJ1-1
DNA: TGTGCCAGCTCAGGACTAGCCCGGGGGGGCCAAGAAGCTTTCTTT
CDR3: CASSGLARGGQEAFF

size: many
D: NA
V: TRBV10-3
J: TRBJ1-6
DNA: TGTGCCATCCGGGCGGGCCTGAGGAATTCACCCCTCCACTTT
CDR3: CAIRAGLRNSPLHF

size: many
D: TRBD2
V: TRBV12-3/TRBV12-4
J: TRBJ2-4
DNA: TGTGCCTCCGGGACTAGCGGAACAAAAAACATTCAGTACTTC
CDR3: CASGTSGTKNIQYF